Following are 2 T cell receptor beta chains from one sample sequenced in a study of metastatic and nonmetastatic thyroid tumors. All patients were untreated before thyroid surgery. TCRdb re-called the PCR reads via MiXCR. The sample lists fewer than 30,000 clones; 20% to 25% were seen once. Sample: blood. The receptors stem from a male donor with papillary thyroid cancer or a benign thyroid nodule (not recorded which). Some clones in this sample may be carry-over from other donors' samples.

V and J are TRBV4-1 and TRBJ2-1, with 8 bases lining up with TRBD2. Germline assignment: CDR1 MGHRA and CDR2 YSYEKL. V lost 4 bases to trimming and J lost 5 bases; unmatched junction nucleotides: 10. This CDR3 has 16 residues. CDR3 sequence: CASSPLVRGGHNEQFF. The CDR3 nucleotides read TGCGCCAGCAGCCCCCTGGTTCGGGGGGGCCACAATGAGCAGTTCTTC.

This clone was detected many times. This chain links TRBV6-1 with TRBJ1-1; TRBD1 is a possible D gene (6 bases). CDR1 is MNHNS, CDR2 SASEGT, per germline. CDR3 length: 14 residues. The V gene lost 7 bases and the J gene lost 8 bases, with 20 bases spanning the gap. This chain's CDR3 is CASTPEWGAREAFF. CDR3 DNA: TGTGCCAGCACCCCAGAGTGGGGGGCTAGAGAAGCTTTCTTT.